The subject of this entry is one T cell receptor beta chain. As yet, its antigen is unknown. The data are from a study of cytomegalovirus exposure and HLA in healthy donors. Study-wide points: Available immune exposure information was restricted to CMV serostatus only. In a later analysis, HLA-C alleles had the fewest associated TCRs, DRB1 alleles the most. Later analysis reportedly placed an Asian-associated ancestry cluster below the roughly 690-donor mean in N-insertions.

Amplification used 60 Vbeta primers and 13 Jbeta primers. Some clones are missing from TCRdb's copy, which holds only in-frame ones; the method was immunoSEQ multiplex PCR. Of 100,000 to 150,000 clones in the sample, about 80% are singletons; the top ten hold about 1.8%. The sample taken for sequencing was PBMCs. This TCR derives from a young man in good health and CMV-seronegative.

For the CDR3, the DNA is TGTGCCAGCAGCGTAGGGGGGCCCACAGATACGCAGTATTTT. This codes for CASSVGGPTDTQYF. The chain carries TRBV9 and TRBJ2-3, with D possibly matching TRBD1 (6 bases). The CDR3 runs 14 residues. V was cut by 0 bases and J by 2 bases, with 7 bases left in between. Germline assignment: CDR1 SGDLS and CDR2 YYNGEE.